The T cell receptor beta chain described here comes from a study of follicular helper T cells after annual influenza vaccination. General observations from the study: Change in circulating plasmablasts correlated with ICOS+CD38+ cTfh clonality change.

As regards this clone: Its antigen remains unknown.

The time point is: 2015-2016 season, 7 days after influenza vaccination. Assay used: immunoSEQ multiplex PCR; TCRdb lists only in-frame clones, some missing. The repertoire includes under 7,000 clones, 80% to 85% of them detected once, and about 2.4% sits in the top ten. V was pared by 8 bases and J by 4 bases, with 12 bases between. From germline, CDR1 is MNHNS and CDR2 SASEGT. The CDR3 is made up of 13 amino acids. This receptor was taken from an adult who received the influenza vaccine. This material consisted of CXCR5+ CD38- circulating T follicular helper cells from blood, taken 7 days after influenza vaccination. As to subset: circulating Tfh, non-naive CD4+CXCR5+PD-1+ (ICOS+CD38+ or ICOS-CD38-). This rearrangement joins TRBV6-1 to TRBJ2-1; maybe TRBD2 (5 bases). The CDR3 coding sequence is TGTGCCAGCCTGGAGGTGTTTTACAATGAGCAGTTCTTC. Translating gives CASLEVFYNEQFF.